This T cell receptor (beta chain) emerged from a study of blood T cells in healthy people across ages. Study background: The capture of about one barcoded beta molecule per two T cells was achieved by template switching.

CDR3 length: 17 residues. Unmatched junction bases numbered 15, after V lost 7 bases and J lost 0 bases. Germline values: CDR1 DFQATT, CDR2 SNEGSKA (reference sequence). In this sample, this clonotype turned up a few times. A J-beta primer mix and a sample-barcoded 5' primer were used in a second PCR of roughly 6 to 11 cycles. TCRdb redid the calling of the 5' RACE reads with MiXCR, one entry per CDR3 protein. The sample consists of some 1.4 million distinct CDR3 sequences, roughly 45% of them appearing once. This chain connects TRBV20-1 to TRBJ1-5, with TRBD1 matching 7 bases. This sequence was found in a woman aged 18-29 years in good health. The material sequenced was blood. The CDR3 nucleotides are TGCAGTGGCCTTGGCTCCGGGACAGTTTTTAGCAATCAGCCCCAGCATTTT. Residues: CSGLGSGTVFSNQPQHF.